This paragraph covers one T cell receptor beta chain sequence. Its antigen remains unidentified. The sample comes from a study of post-analysis software for immune sequencing data. Study overall: Disease courses included relapsing-remitting, secondary progressive and progressive-relapsing multiple sclerosis. General study results and limits: Diversity measured as normalized Chao1 was significantly lower in multiple sclerosis patients than in controls. Compared with controls, patients had more of about 5 TRBV segments, including TRBV5-6, TRBV5-1 and TRBV20-1. Same-batch preparations were strongly co-clustered by F measure.

This CDR3 has 15 residues. Trimming took off 4 bases at V and 11 bases at J, with 23 bases between the two ends. Germline loops: CDR1 SGHAT, CDR2 FQDESV (reference sequence). Sequencing libraries made from TCR beta cDNA carried unique molecular identifiers. Roughly 0.5 million cDNA molecules were obtained from roughly 0.93 to 9.6 million T cells. TCRdb ran MiXCR on the PCR reads and lists one entry per CDR3 protein. The sample shows about 460,000 distinct CDR3 sequences, around 40% of them seen only once. The material sequenced was blood. This sequence was found in a girl aged 10 to 17 with multiple sclerosis. V gene TRBV11-1 combines with J gene TRBJ2-5, with D perhaps assigned TRBD1 or TRBD2 (5 bases each). The CDR3 DNA follows: TGTGCCAGCAGCTATCAACTAGACAGTAACAATGAGCAGTACTTC. It is translated as CASSYQLDSNNEQYF.